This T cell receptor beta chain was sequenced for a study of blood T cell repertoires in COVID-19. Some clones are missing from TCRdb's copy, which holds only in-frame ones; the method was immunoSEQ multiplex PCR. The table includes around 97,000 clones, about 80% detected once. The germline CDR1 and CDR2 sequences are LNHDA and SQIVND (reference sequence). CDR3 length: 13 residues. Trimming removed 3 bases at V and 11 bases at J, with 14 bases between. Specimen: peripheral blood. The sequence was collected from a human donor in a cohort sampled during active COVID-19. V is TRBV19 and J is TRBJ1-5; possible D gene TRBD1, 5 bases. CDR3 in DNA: TGTGCCAGTAGTATCCCGACAGTTTCAGCCCAGCATTTT. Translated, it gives CASSIPTVSAQHF.